This is a list of T cell receptor beta chains from one sample in a study of OX40 agonist ivuxolimab in advanced cancers. TCRdb keeps only in-frame clones here, not all; method: immunoSEQ multiplex PCR. This sample has some 65,000 clones, with roughly 87% found just once. The sample here was CD4+ or CD8+ T cells sorted from blood, taken in a trial of the OX40 agonist ivuxolimab. These receptors all stem from an adult with an advanced solid tumor such as melanoma, head and neck, liver or kidney cancer. Each CDR3 is given with its conserved first and last residue. The order of the fields is V gene, D gene, CDR3 length, J gene, CDR3 protein, CDR3 DNA. The D gene is left open where the match is weak.

TRBV7-2	TRBD2	17	TRBJ2-3	CASSRPRAGGNTDTQYF	TGTGCCAGCAGCCGACCGCGGGCGGGAGGGAACACAGATACGCAGTATTTT
TRBV6-6	NA	16	TRBJ2-7	CASSYGRGRGAYEQYF	TGTGCCAGCAGTTACGGGAGGGGGAGGGGGGCCTACGAGCAGTACTTC
TRBV9	NA	12	TRBJ1-1	CASSVGTTEAFF	TGTGCCAGCAGCGTAGGTACCACTGAAGCTTTCTTT
TRBV28	NA	12	TRBJ2-1	CASSLGVDEQFF	TGTGCCAGCAGTTTAGGGGTAGATGAGCAGTTCTTC
TRBV27	TRBD2	15	TRBJ2-1	CASSSLLAGLDEQFF	TGTGCCAGCAGTTCGTTACTAGCGGGGCTGGATGAGCAGTTCTTC
TRBV10-3	TRBD2	15	TRBJ2-7	CAISEPRLAPYEQYF	TGTGCCATCAGTGAGCCCCGACTAGCGCCCTACGAGCAGTACTTC
TRBV4-1	NA	15	TRBJ1-4	CASSQRRTMKEKLFF	TGCGCCAGCAGCCAAAGGCGGACCATGAAAGAAAAACTGTTTTTT
TRBV9	TRBD2	15	TRBJ2-1	CASSVAGGTYNEQFF	TGTGCCAGCAGCGTAGCGGGAGGGACCTACAATGAGCAGTTCTTC
TRBV27	TRBD2	18	TRBJ2-2	CASSSPGLAGTNTGELFF	TGTGCCAGCAGTTCCCCGGGACTAGCGGGAACGAACACCGGGGAGCTGTTTTTT
TRBV7-8	NA	16	TRBJ1-5	CASSLVGVYSNQPQHF	TGTGCCAGCAGCTTAGTTGGAGTTTATAGCAATCAGCCCCAGCATTTT
TRBV14	NA	13	TRBJ2-7	CASSQGRIYEQYF	TGTGCCAGCAGCCAGGGGAGGATCTACGAGCAGTACTTC
TRBV5-1	NA	12	TRBJ2-7	CASSLDRVEQYF	TGCGCCAGCAGCTTGGACAGAGTCGAGCAGTACTTC